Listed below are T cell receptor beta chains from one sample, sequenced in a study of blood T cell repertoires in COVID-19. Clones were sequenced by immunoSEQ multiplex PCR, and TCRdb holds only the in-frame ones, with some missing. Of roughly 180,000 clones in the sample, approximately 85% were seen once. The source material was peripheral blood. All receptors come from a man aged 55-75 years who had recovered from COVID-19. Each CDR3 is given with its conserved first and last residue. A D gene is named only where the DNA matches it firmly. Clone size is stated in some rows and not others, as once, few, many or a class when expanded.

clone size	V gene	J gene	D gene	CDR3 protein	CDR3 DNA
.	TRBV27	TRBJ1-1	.	CASRDAPGLTEAFF	TGTGCCAGCCGCGACGCTCCGGGACTCACTGAAGCTTTCTTT
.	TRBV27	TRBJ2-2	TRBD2	CASRGGRNTGELFF	TGTGCCAGCCGGGGGGGGCGGAACACCGGGGAGCTGTTTTTT
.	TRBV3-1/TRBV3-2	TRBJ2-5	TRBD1	CASSQGDRRETQYF	TGTGCCAGCAGCCAAGGGGACAGACGAGAGACCCAGTACTTC
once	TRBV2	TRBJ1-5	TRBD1	CASRTGGSYQPQHF	TGTGCCAGCCGGACAGGGGGATCCTACCAGCCCCAGCATTTT
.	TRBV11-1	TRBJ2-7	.	CASSLGGGGGYEQYF	TGTGCCAGCAGCTTAGGTGGGGGCGGTGGCTACGAGCAGTACTTC
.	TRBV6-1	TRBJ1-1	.	CASSERGAGTEAFF	TGTGCCAGCAGTGAGCGGGGGGCTGGCACTGAAGCTTTCTTT
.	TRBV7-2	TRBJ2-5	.	CASSLAGGRETQYF	TGTGCCAGCAGCTTAGCGGGGGGGCGGGAGACCCAGTACTTC
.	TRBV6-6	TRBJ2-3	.	CASSLPPQDTQYF	TGTGCCAGCAGCCTCCCCCCGCAGGATACGCAGTATTTT
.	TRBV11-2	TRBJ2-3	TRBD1	CASSGTGGPADTQYF	TGTGCCAGCAGCGGAACAGGGGGCCCCGCGGATACGCAGTATTTT
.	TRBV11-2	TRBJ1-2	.	CASSPAGTNYGYTF	TGTGCCAGCAGCCCCGCCGGTACTAACTATGGCTACACCTTC
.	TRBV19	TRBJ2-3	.	CASSISEADTQYF	TGTGCCAGTAGTATTAGTGAGGCAGATACGCAGTATTTT
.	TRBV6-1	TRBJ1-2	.	CASSEASGGPNYGYTF	TGTGCCAGCAGTGAAGCGTCGGGGGGCCCAAACTATGGCTACACCTTC
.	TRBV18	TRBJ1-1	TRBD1	CASSLGRGRWTEAFF	TGTGCCAGCTCACTCGGCAGGGGGAGATGGACTGAAGCTTTCTTT
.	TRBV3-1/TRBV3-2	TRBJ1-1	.	CASSQIGGSTEAFF	TGTGCCAGCAGCCAAATCGGCGGGAGCACTGAAGCTTTCTTT
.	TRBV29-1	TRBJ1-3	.	CSVEATVGNTIYF	TGCAGCGTTGAAGCAACGGTGGGAAACACCATATATTTT
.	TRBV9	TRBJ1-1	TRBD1	CASTRTGRLNTEAFF	TGTGCCAGCACCAGGACAGGGAGGCTGAACACTGAAGCTTTCTTT
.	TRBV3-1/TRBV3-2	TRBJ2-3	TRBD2	CASSSGLAGVFSTDTQYF	TGTGCCAGCAGCTCCGGACTAGCGGGGGTTTTTAGCACAGATACGCAGTATTTT
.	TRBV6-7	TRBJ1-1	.	CASSPAGVGEAFF	TGTGCCAGCAGTCCGGCAGGGGTGGGGGAAGCTTTCTTT
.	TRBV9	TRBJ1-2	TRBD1	CASRATGIGYGYTF	TGTGCCAGCAGGGCGACAGGGATCGGCTATGGCTACACCTTC
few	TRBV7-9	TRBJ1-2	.	CASSPPGSGQNYGYTF	TGTGCCAGCAGCCCCCCCGGGTCCGGACAGAACTATGGCTACACCTTC
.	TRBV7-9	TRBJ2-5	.	CASSFEAISVKETQYF	TGTGCCAGCAGCTTTGAGGCAATTTCTGTGAAAGAGACCCAGTACTTC
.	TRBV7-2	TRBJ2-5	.	CASSFFGVRDETQYF	TGTGCCAGCAGCTTTTTCGGGGTGAGGGATGAGACCCAGTACTTC
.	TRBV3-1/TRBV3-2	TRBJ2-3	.	CASSQPGTFTDTQYF	TGTGCCAGCAGCCAGCCCGGGACTTTCACTGATACGCAGTATTTT
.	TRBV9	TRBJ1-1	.	CASSRSRNTEAFF	TGTGCCAGCAGCAGGAGCAGGAACACTGAAGCTTTCTTT
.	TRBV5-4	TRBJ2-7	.	CASSLSSSYEQYF	TGTGCCAGCAGCCTCTCGAGCTCCTACGAGCAGTACTTC
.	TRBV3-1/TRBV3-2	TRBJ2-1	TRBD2	CASSLRTSVDNEQFF	TGTGCCAGCAGCCTCCGGACTAGCGTCGACAATGAGCAGTTCTTC
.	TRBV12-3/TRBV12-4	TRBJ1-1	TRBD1	CASSGQGYTEAFF	TGTGCCAGCAGTGGACAGGGGTACACTGAAGCTTTCTTT
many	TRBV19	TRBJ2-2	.	CASRASGSKGHTGELFF	TGTGCCAGTAGGGCCTCCGGAAGTAAGGGGCACACCGGGGAGCTGTTTTTT
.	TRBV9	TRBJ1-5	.	CASAAGPNQPQHF	TGTGCCAGCGCGGCGGGCCCAAATCAGCCCCAGCATTTT
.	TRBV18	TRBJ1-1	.	CASSPSSNREAFF	TGTGCCAGCTCACCGAGTTCCAACAGGGAAGCTTTCTTT
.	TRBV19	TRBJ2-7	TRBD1	CASKTGTGSYEQYF	TGTGCCAGTAAAACCGGGACAGGCTCCTACGAGCAGTACTTC
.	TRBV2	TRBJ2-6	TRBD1	CASPAGGVLSGANVLTF	TGTGCCAGCCCCGCAGGGGGCGTGCTCTCTGGGGCCAACGTCCTGACTTTC
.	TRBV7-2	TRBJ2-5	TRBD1	CASSSKPGQGLETQYF	TGTGCCAGCAGCTCTAAGCCGGGACAGGGACTAGAGACCCAGTACTTC
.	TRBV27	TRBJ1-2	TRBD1	CASSSRDRGRVGYGYTF	TGTGCCAGCAGTTCCCGGGACAGGGGGCGCGTCGGCTATGGCTACACCTTC
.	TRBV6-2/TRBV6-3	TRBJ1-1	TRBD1	CASSPGPQGAVTEAFF	TGTGCCAGCAGTCCCGGCCCACAGGGGGCAGTCACTGAAGCTTTCTTT
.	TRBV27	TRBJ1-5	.	CASSLQENQPQHF	TGTGCCAGCAGTTTACAAGAGAATCAGCCCCAGCATTTT
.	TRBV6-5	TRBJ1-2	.	CASSYGRESGYTF	TGTGCCAGCAGTTACGGCAGGGAATCTGGCTACACCTTC
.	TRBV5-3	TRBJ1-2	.	CARSSLWRDYGYTF	TGTGCCAGAAGCTCCCTATGGCGGGACTATGGCTACACCTTC
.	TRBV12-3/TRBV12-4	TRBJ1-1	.	CASSLLDSTQAFF	TGTGCCAGCAGTTTATTGGACAGCACGCAAGCTTTCTTT
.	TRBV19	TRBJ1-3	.	CASSIASGLRSGNTIYF	TGTGCCAGTAGTATAGCCTCGGGACTGCGCTCTGGAAACACCATATATTTT
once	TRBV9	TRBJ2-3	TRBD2	CASSVEPSGVGDTQYF	TGTGCCAGCAGCGTAGAGCCTAGCGGGGTCGGTGATACGCAGTATTTT
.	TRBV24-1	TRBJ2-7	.	CATSDGNRDEQYF	TGTGCCACCAGTGATGGCAACAGGGACGAGCAGTACTTC
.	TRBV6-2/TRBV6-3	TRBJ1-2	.	CASSTRRTANYGYTF	TGTGCCAGCAGTACTAGACGGACAGCCAACTATGGCTACACCTTC